One and the same sample provided the 10 T cell receptor beta chains below, sequenced in a study of T-cell memory formation after mild COVID-19 (dated by TCRdb to about 2021). The library was built by means of 5' RACE. The sequencer was an Illumina NovaSeq 6000. TCRdb reprocessing: public reads trimmed at Q25 with fastp, clones called with MiXCR, in-frame beta chains kept. Rows are unified per CDR3 protein, each entry keeping the most common DNA and genes. The sample table contains approximately 410,000 distinct CDR3 sequences; only one count was recorded for around a quarter of them. The ten largest clones capture about 12% of the sample. The sequencing input was PBMCs or a T cell subset sorted from them (not recorded which). The receptor set was obtained from an adult woman who had mild COVID-19 (a few samples of this study predate the infection). The sample titles of this study are shuffled in the database, so cell type and time point are left out; the donor was told from shared clones.

Only a few counts were recorded for this clonotype. The chain couples TRBV7-9 to TRBJ2-1, with D possibly matching TRBD2 (6 bases). CDR3 size: 14 residues. CDR1 and CDR2 from the germline V gene are SEHNR and FQNEAQ (reference sequence). V lost 6 bases to trimming and J lost 8 bases, with 17 bases between them. Here the CDR3 reads CASRYLTGVDEQFF. The CDR3 bases are TGTGCCAGCAGGTACCTCACGGGAGTCGATGAGCAGTTCTTC. Full variable domain (outside the CDR3, taken from reference TRBV7-9 and TRBJ2-1): DTGVSQNPRHKITKRGQNVTFRCDPISEHNRLYWYRQTLGQGPEFLTYFQNEAQLEKSRLLSDRFSAERPKGSFSTLEIQRTEQGDSAMYLCASRYLTGVDEQFFGPGTRLTVL.

The chain recombines TRBV15 with TRBJ1-1, with D hard to call. The CDR3 totals 18 residues. Trimming shortened V by 0 bases and J by 0 bases, and 17 bases separated the two germline ends. CDR1 and CDR2 (germline): LNHNV, YYDKDF (reference sequence). CDR3 loop: CATSRDPPGIGVNTEAFF. Here the CDR3 DNA reads TGTGCCACCAGCAGAGACCCGCCTGGAATAGGCGTGAACACTGAAGCTTTCTTT.

This clonotype was observed a handful of times. This chain uses TRBV11-3 with TRBJ2-3; possible D gene TRBD1, 6 bases. Germline assignment: CDR1 SGHNT and CDR2 YENEEA. The CDR3 runs 15 residues. Deletions cut 2 bases from V and 1 base from J, with 10 bases between. The CDR3 loop reads CASSLQGLGTDTQYF. CDR3 nucleotides: TGTGCCAGCAGCTTACAGGGGTTGGGCACAGATACGCAGTATTTT.

The chain uses TRBV5-1 and TRBJ2-1, with D uncertain. This CDR3 is built from 15 residues. Germline loops: CDR1 SGHRS, CDR2 YFSETQ. Trimming left V 4 bases short and J 0 bases short, with 11 bases between. Here the CDR3 DNA reads TGCGCCAGCAGCGGGGTATTAAGCTCCTACAATGAGCAGTTCTTC. Its translation is CASSGVLSSYNEQFF.

The rearrangement uses TRBV9 and TRBJ2-7; possibly TRBD2 for D (5 bases). Germline CDR1 reads SGDLS; CDR2 reads YYNGEE. The CDR3 has 13 amino acids. V was trimmed by 0 bases and J by 6 bases, leaving 10 bases between them. CDR3 in DNA: TGTGCCAGCAGCGTAGGCCCGGGGTCCGAGCAGTACTTC. Translating it yields CASSVGPGSEQYF.

The table lists this clonotype with a few counts. The V gene is TRBV9, the J gene TRBJ2-1; D perhaps matches TRBD2 (7 bases). V was trimmed by 0 bases and J by 8 bases, leaving 15 bases between them. The CDR3 extends over 15 amino acids. Germline V CDR1 and CDR2: SGDLS, YYNGEE. DNA of the CDR3: TGTGCCAGCAGCGTAGTTGGTGGGAGGGGGGATGAGCAGTTCTTC. The encoded protein is CASSVVGGRGDEQFF.

The J gene is TRBJ2-1, the V gene TRBV29-1; 7 nucleotides align to TRBD2. V gave up 3 bases and J gave up 4 bases; unmatched junction bases: 12. Germline V CDR1 and CDR2: SQVTM, ANQGSEA. The CDR3 runs to 16 residues. This CDR3 reads CSVDIRVVAGYNEQFF. The CDR3, as DNA: TGCAGCGTTGATATTCGTGTGGTAGCGGGTTACAATGAGCAGTTCTTC.

The genes are TRBV25-1 and TRBJ2-7; no clear D. V lost 7 bases and J lost 0, with 10 bases in between. CDR1 is MGHDK and CDR2 is SYGVNS in the germline V gene. The CDR3 has 13 amino acids. As DNA, the CDR3 is TGTGCCAGCAAGGACCCTTACTCCTACGAGCAGTACTTC. Encoded protein: CASKDPYSYEQYF.

There are a few counts of this clonotype. V usage is TRBV19 and J usage is TRBJ2-7, with D possibly being TRBD2 (5 bases). The CDR3 runs 15 residues. In germline, CDR1 is LNHDA, CDR2 SQIVND (reference sequence). V gave up 1 base and J gave up 5 bases, with 15 bases separating them. DNA of the CDR3: TGTGCCAGTAGTATAGTTCCCGGGGTCCAGGACGAGCAGTACTTC. Encoded protein: CASSIVPGVQDEQYF.

This clonotype appeared many times. The chain couples TRBV4-2 to TRBJ2-7, with 10 bases that match TRBD2. The CDR3 has 15 residues. The J segment lost 1 base and the V segment lost 3 bases, leaving 3 bases of the junction unmatched. Germline CDR1 is LGHNA and CDR2 is YNFKEQ. The CDR3 DNA follows: TGTGCCAGCAGCCAGGGGACTAGCGAGTCCTACGAGCAGTACTTC. It yields the protein CASSQGTSESYEQYF.